The 25 T cell receptor beta chains in this list originate from one sample, sequenced in a study of cytomegalovirus exposure and HLA in healthy donors. It was with 60 Vbeta and 13 Jbeta primers that the PCR ran. Produced via immunoSEQ multiplex PCR; TCRdb's table is partial and in-frame only. The sample holds about 250,000 clones, approximately 85% seen once. The sequencing input was PBMCs. The receptor source for this set is a girl aged 2-15 years in good health and CMV-seronegative.

V usage is TRBV23-1 and J usage is TRBJ1-1, with 8 bases lining up with TRBD1. TRBV23-1 is labeled an ORF, and its function is uncertain. The CDR3 has 15 amino acids. J was trimmed by 0 bases and V by 6 bases; bases with no gene match: 6. CDR3 loop: CASRDLDRVNTEAFF. CDR3 DNA: TGCGCCAGCAGGGACTTGGACAGGGTGAACACTGAAGCTTTCTTT.

The chain carries TRBV19 and TRBJ1-1, with 9 bases that match TRBD1. CDR1 is LNHDA and CDR2 is SQIVND in the germline V gene (reference sequence). The CDR3 contains 14 residues. V gave up 6 bases and J gave up 7 bases; unmatched junction bases: 9. The CDR3 region has the DNA TGTGCCAGTAGCGAGACAGGGGGGATGGGTGAAGCTTTCTTT. This sequence encodes CASSETGGMGEAFF.

The rearrangement joins TRBV7-9 to TRBJ1-1, with D maybe TRBD1 (5 bases). Trimming took 6 bases from V and 3 from J, leaving 11 bases between them. The V gene's germline CDR1 is SEHNR and CDR2 FQNEAQ (reference sequence). The CDR3 sequence is 13 residues long. The CDR3 reads CASRRDGDTEAFF. The CDR3 nucleotides are TGTGCCAGCAGGCGGGACGGTGACACTGAAGCTTTCTTT.

This clone was picked up one time. The chain carries TRBV15 and TRBJ2-1, with unresolved D. Germline V gives CDR1 LNHNV, CDR2 YYDKDF (reference sequence). Trimming removed 0 bases from V and 7 bases from J, with 13 bases in between. The CDR3 loop spans 15 amino acids. In DNA, the CDR3 is TGTGCCACCAGCAGAGATTTCGAAATTGCGAATGAGCAGTTCTTC. It codes for CATSRDFEIANEQFF.

The V and J genes are TRBV5-1 and TRBJ2-5, with D maybe TRBD2 (5 bases). Germline V gene data show CDR1 as SGHRS and CDR2 as YFSETQ. V was trimmed by 2 bases and J by 0 bases, leaving 11 bases between them. The CDR3 runs to 15 residues. CDR3 sequence: CASSFLPGYQETQYF. In DNA form, the CDR3 reads TGCGCCAGCAGCTTCCTCCCGGGATACCAAGAGACCCAGTACTTC.

The rearrangement links TRBV4-2 to TRBJ1-2; maybe TRBD1 (5 bases). V was pared by 4 bases and J by 2 bases, with 11 bases between. This CDR3 spans 14 amino acids. Germline CDR1 LGHNA, CDR2 YNFKEQ. CDR3 coding DNA: TGTGCCAGCAGCCCACTTGGGGGGAACTATGGCTACACCTTC. This codes for CASSPLGGNYGYTF.

The chain couples TRBV5-1 to TRBJ2-3; 8 nucleotides line up with TRBD1. J lost 0 bases, V lost 2 bases, and 5 bases had no gene match. The CDR3 extends over 16 amino acids. Germline values: CDR1 SGHRS, CDR2 YFSETQ. In nucleotides, the CDR3 is TGCGCCAGCAGCTTCGGGACAGGATCTAGCACAGATACGCAGTATTTT. This translates into CASSFGTGSSTDTQYF. Together with reference TRBV5-1 and TRBJ2-3, the CDR3 gives the full variable domain: KAGVTQTPRYLIKTRGQQVTLSCSPISGHRSVSWYQQTPGQGLQFLFEYFSETQRNKGNFPGRFSGRQFSNSRSEMNVSTLELGDSALYLCASSFGTGSSTDTQYFGPGTRLTVL.

The V and J genes are TRBV9 and TRBJ2-1, with unresolved D. The CDR3 has 12 amino acids. The V gene lost 0 bases and the J gene lost 8 bases, with 6 bases spanning the gap. Germline-derived CDR1 and CDR2 are SGDLS and YYNGEE. The CDR3 DNA follows: TGTGCCAGCAGCGTAGCCGGGTATGAGCAGTTCTTC. Protein: CASSVAGYEQFF.

V gene TRBV6-5 combines with J gene TRBJ1-1, with 9 bases fitting TRBD1. Germline V gene data show CDR1 as MNHEY and CDR2 as SVGAGI. The trim removed 6 bases at V and 6 bases at J, leaving 8 bases unmatched. The CDR3 is made up of 14 amino acids. This CDR3 is CASSGLGQGAEAFF. CDR3 sequence (DNA): TGTGCCAGCAGCGGTTTGGGACAGGGCGCTGAAGCTTTCTTT.

The rearrangement joins TRBV10-1 to TRBJ1-1; 8 bases are a match to TRBD1. CDR1 is WNHNN and CDR2 is SYGVQD in the germline V gene (reference sequence). The CDR3 contains 14 residues. With 5 bases clipped from V and 8 bases from J, the junction kept 10 bases outside the gene matches. CDR3 protein: CASSQGQGSREAFF. Here the CDR3 DNA reads TGCGCCAGCAGTCAAGGACAGGGTTCGCGGGAAGCTTTCTTT.

The gene calls are TRBV19 and TRBJ2-3, with 7 bases fitting TRBD2. Germline loops: CDR1 LNHDA, CDR2 SQIVND (reference sequence). V lost 8 bases to trimming and J lost 2 bases; unmatched junction nucleotides: 4. The CDR3 is made up of 13 amino acids. The CDR3 reads CASQLANTDTQYF. The DNA for the CDR3 is TGTGCCAGTCAACTAGCGAACACAGATACGCAGTATTTT.

The V and J genes are TRBV30 and TRBJ2-5, with D possibly TRBD2 on 5 matching bases. Germline loops: CDR1 GTSNPN, CDR2 SVGIG (reference sequence). V lost 2 bases to trimming and J lost 0 bases, with 16 bases between them. This CDR3 is built from 16 residues. The CDR3 coding sequence is TGTGCCTGGAGTCCTAAAATAGCGCAGTACCAAGAGACCCAGTACTTC. Translation gives CAWSPKIAQYQETQYF. Using reference TRBV30 and TRBJ2-5 for the parts outside the CDR3, the full variable domain is SQTIHQWPATLVQPVGSPLSLECTVEGTSNPNLYWYRQAAGRGLQLLFYSVGIGQISSEVPQNLSASRPQDRQFILSSKKLLLSDSGFYLCAWSPKIAQYQETQYFGPGTRLLVL.

The V gene is TRBV7-2, the J gene TRBJ2-4, with D tentatively TRBD2 (6 bases). Germline CDR1 is SGHTA and CDR2 is FQGNSA. Between the trimmed V and J ends, which lost 4 bases and 12 bases, there was a span of 13 bases. The CDR3 contains 12 residues. The CDR3 coding sequence is TGTGCCAGCAGCTACCGGGACTCAAATCAGTACTTC. This sequence encodes CASSYRDSNQYF.

The gene calls are TRBV29-1 and TRBJ2-7; TRBD2 matches at 14 bases. Germline lookup yields CDR1 SQVTM and CDR2 ANQGSEA. This CDR3 region has 13 residues. The J segment lost 4 bases and the V segment lost 7 bases, leaving 3 bases of the junction unmatched. The CDR3 coding sequence is TGCAGCGCCCGACTAGCGGGAGGGTACGAGCAGTACTTC. It yields the protein CSARLAGGYEQYF.

The CDR3 bases are TGTGCCAGCACCCCTCGGACAGGGACCTATGGCTACACCTTC. Translating gives CASTPRTGTYGYTF. The genes are TRBV27 and TRBJ1-2, with 8 bases identical to TRBD1. The length of the CDR3 is 14 residues. Germline loops: CDR1 MNHEY, CDR2 SMNVEV (reference sequence). The V segment lost 7 bases and the J segment 4 bases; nucleotides outside the gene matches: 8.

The CDR3 bases are TGTGCCAGCAGCCAAGCTAGCGGGAGCTCCTACAATGAGCAGTTCTTC. Encoded protein: CASSQASGSSYNEQFF. J is TRBJ2-1 and V is TRBV4-2, with TRBD2 matching over 10 bases. With 1 base clipped from V and 0 bases from J, the junction kept 0 bases outside the gene matches. There are 16 residues in the CDR3. Germline values: CDR1 LGHNA, CDR2 YNFKEQ.

This chain links TRBV25-1 with TRBJ2-3, with a weak D call TRBD2 (6 bases). V lost 5 bases and J 4 bases, leaving 16 bases between the germline ends. This CDR3 has 15 residues. Germline assignment: CDR1 MGHDK and CDR2 SYGVNS. Here the CDR3 reads CASSKRGSDPDTQYF. DNA of the CDR3: TGTGCCAGCAGTAAACGGGGGTCCGATCCAGATACGCAGTATTTT. Variable domain in full (rest from reference TRBV25-1 and TRBJ2-3): EADIYQTPRYLVIGTGKKITLECSQTMGHDKMYWYQQDPGMELHLIHYSYGVNSTEKGDLSSESTVSRIRTEHFPLTLESARPSHTSQYLCASSKRGSDPDTQYFGPGTRLTVL.

This rearrangement joins TRBV6-1 to TRBJ1-1, with TRBD1 matching 8 bases. CDR1 MNHNS and CDR2 SASEGT come from the germline V gene. The V and J ends lost 8 bases and 3 bases, in that order; junction bases with no gene match: 8. The CDR3 contains 14 residues. The CDR3 nucleotides read TGTGCCAGCGTCTCGACAGGGGCGTACACTGAAGCTTTCTTT. This encodes CASVSTGAYTEAFF.

This chain links TRBV5-4 with TRBJ1-5, with D perhaps matching TRBD1 (5 bases). V was clipped by 0 bases and J by 8 bases, with 12 bases between them. The CDR3 runs 14 residues. From germline, CDR1 is SGHNT and CDR2 YYREEE (reference sequence). The CDR3 sequence is CASSLDRGSEPQHF. DNA of the CDR3: TGTGCCAGCAGCTTGGATCGGGGGTCGGAGCCCCAGCATTTT.

The table lists this clone with a few counts. This chain links TRBV7-6 with TRBJ2-1, with 9 bases lining up with TRBD2. Trimming cost V 5 bases and J 1 base; bases outside gene matches: 12. Per germline, CDR1 SGHVS and CDR2 FNYEAQ. There are 18 residues in the CDR3. The CDR3 is CASSHVPLAGSSYNEQFF. The CDR3 coding sequence is TGTGCCAGCAGCCATGTTCCACTAGCGGGTTCTTCCTACAATGAGCAGTTCTTC. Variable domain in full (rest from reference TRBV7-6 and TRBJ2-1): GAGVSQSPRYKVTKRGQDVALRCDPISGHVSLYWYRQALGQGPEFLTYFNYEAQQDKSGLPNDRFSAERPEGSISTLTIQRTEQRDSAMYRCASSHVPLAGSSYNEQFFGPGTRLTVL.

V gene TRBV5-1 combines with J gene TRBJ2-3; perhaps TRBD2 as D (6 bases). V lost 0 bases to trimming and J lost 8 bases, with 7 bases between them. This CDR3 has 12 amino acids. Per germline, CDR1 SGHRS and CDR2 YFSETQ. CDR3 in DNA: TGCGCCAGCAGCTTGGGGGACTTTACGCAGTATTTT. It yields the protein CASSLGDFTQYF.

The genes are TRBV9 and TRBJ2-1; 11 bases fit TRBD2. CDR1 and CDR2 from the germline V gene are SGDLS and YYNGEE. This CDR3 is built from 18 residues. V dropped 4 bases and J dropped 0; count of bases not matched to a gene: 9. This CDR3 reads CASSFLAGGGLSYNEQFF. CDR3 sequence (DNA): TGTGCCAGCAGCTTTTTAGCGGGAGGGGGGCTCTCCTACAATGAGCAGTTCTTC.

This clone was seen only once. The V gene is TRBV14, the J gene TRBJ2-1; D not resolved. There are 13 residues in the CDR3. From germline, CDR1 is SGHDN and CDR2 FVKESK. The V end lost 0 bases, the J end lost 4 bases, and 4 bases lay between the germline ends. In DNA, the CDR3 is TGTGCCAGCAGCCAAGAAATATACAATGAGCAGTTCTTC. This encodes CASSQEIYNEQFF. Complete variable domain (other parts from reference TRBV14 and TRBJ2-1): EAGVTQFPSHSVIEKGQTVTLRCDPISGHDNLYWYRRVMGKEIKFLLHFVKESKQDESGMPNNRFLAERTGGTYSTLKVQPAELEDSGVYFCASSQEIYNEQFFGPGTRLTVL.

This clone was picked up one time. The chain combines TRBV4-1 with TRBJ2-1; 10 bases align to TRBD2. CDR1 is MGHRA and CDR2 is YSYEKL in the germline V gene. There are 19 residues in the CDR3. Losses at the gene ends were 2 bases for V and 0 bases for J; bases not matched to a gene: 10. CDR3: CASSQQELAGLVSYNEQFF. CDR3 nucleotides: TGCGCCAGCAGCCAACAAGAACTAGCGGGGCTGGTCTCCTACAATGAGCAGTTCTTC.

The chain recombines TRBV6-5 with TRBJ1-2; 7 nucleotides match TRBD1. V lost 2 bases to trimming and J lost 4 bases; unmatched junction nucleotides: 4. The length of the CDR3 is 14 residues. Germline V gene lookup returns CDR1 MNHEY and CDR2 SVGAGI. In DNA form, the CDR3 reads TGTGCCAGCAGTTACGGGGACAGCACCTATGGCTACACCTTC. This encodes CASSYGDSTYGYTF.